This TCR beta chain was documented in a study of blood T cells in healthy people across ages (dated by TCRdb to the mid-2010s). Study-level background: Template switching captured roughly one uniquely barcoded TCR beta cDNA molecule per two T cells in model experiments. The study measured age-related changes in TCR beta repertoire diversity using deep sequencing normalized with unique cDNA molecular identifiers. Four age groups were formed from the donors: young (average about 16 years), middle-aged (approximately 40), aged (roughly 56) and long-lived (approximately 78). To avoid experimental bias, donors of different ages were spread randomly across the sequencing lanes. The study analyzed two additional independent replicas of 1 million unique cDNA reads from the same blood draw for two donors, one aged 18 to 30 and one aged 80 or older. Overall study results and their limits: A strong correlation was found between observed TCR beta diversity and the percentage of naive T cells measured by flow cytometry. Bulk unsorted PBMC profiling prevented conclusive comparison of naive and antigen-experienced compartments. Compared with the aged group, more naive CD4+ T cells, fewer expanded clones and increased TCR diversity were shown by the long-lived group, suggesting age selection. Because the CMV infection status of the donors was unknown, age-related changes in expanded clonotypes may potentially have been confounded. Estimates of total diversity based on one million sequenced T cells were regarded as lower bounds and as underestimates. Observed TCR beta diversity per million T cells fell roughly linearly with age, and a significant reduction was already apparent by age around 40.

Donors were 30 to 45 systemically healthy Caucasian individuals from Russia aged roughly 6 to 95 years. Each donor gave about 9.7 milliliters of peripheral blood, drawn into EDTA-treated Vacutainer tubes. Ficoll-Paque density-gradient centrifugation was used to isolate PBMCs, with at least 6.5 million per sample. Trizol reagent was used to extract total RNA from PBMCs, with at least 5 micrograms per sample. For every donor, an aliquot of PBMCs went through flow cytometry to measure the percentages of naive CD45RAhigh/CD27high T cells. The CDR3, cysteine through phenylalanine, is 14 amino acids long. CDR3 DNA only is kept here, 42 bases in frame from base 1. V and J lose 6 bases and 4 bases, and a span of 14 bases separates them. Library method: 5' RACE. TCRdb lists the instrument as Illumina HiSeq 2500. A second PCR of roughly 7 to 11 cycles was performed with a sample-barcoded 5' primer and a J-beta primer mix. A template-switch 5' adaptor carrying 12 random nucleotides introduced a unique molecular identifier onto each TCR beta cDNA molecule. Each sample yielded at least 2.5 million CDR3-containing paired-end reads. First-strand cDNA synthesis was performed from all RNA using the Mint cDNA synthesis kit, with priming by a TRBC-specific oligonucleotide. Following uracil-DNA glycosylase treatment, all cDNA underwent a first 18-cycle PCR with the universal primers M1SS and BC2_uni_R. The authors' analysis ran thus. For normalization, 1 million high-quality reads were randomly selected from each sample, with every read carrying a distinct molecular identifier. Reads sharing molecular identifiers were discarded rather than binned into consensus sequences. MiTCR, set to a Q25 quality threshold and the strictest error-elimination algorithm, was used for CDR3 identification, clonotype clustering and error correction. A nonparametric unseen species model with Euler transformation was used to estimate a lower bound on total TCR beta diversity. The public reads were reanalyzed by TCRdb: fastp trimming at Q25, MiXCR alignment, in-frame beta chains only. Each CDR3 protein appears once, grouped with its most common genes and DNA. These V and J calls derive from TCRdb rather than the authors' analysis. In all, the sample holds hundreds of thousands of distinct CDR3 sequences, and 22% of those were seen once. The ten most abundant clones make up about 22% of the sample.

In this sample, this clonotype turned up a few times. Its cognate antigen has yet to be identified. There are no base qualities to consult, and no much larger clone falls within one base. The source material was blood. This sequence was found in a man aged 65-85 years in good health. The chain is encoded by TRBV12-3 or TRBV12-4 joined to TRBJ2-3, with TRBD1 tentatively as D gene (5 bases match). The DNA sequence follows: TGTGCCAGCAGAAAGACAGTTGTGGCAGATACGCAGTATTTT. It specifies CASRKTVVADTQYF.